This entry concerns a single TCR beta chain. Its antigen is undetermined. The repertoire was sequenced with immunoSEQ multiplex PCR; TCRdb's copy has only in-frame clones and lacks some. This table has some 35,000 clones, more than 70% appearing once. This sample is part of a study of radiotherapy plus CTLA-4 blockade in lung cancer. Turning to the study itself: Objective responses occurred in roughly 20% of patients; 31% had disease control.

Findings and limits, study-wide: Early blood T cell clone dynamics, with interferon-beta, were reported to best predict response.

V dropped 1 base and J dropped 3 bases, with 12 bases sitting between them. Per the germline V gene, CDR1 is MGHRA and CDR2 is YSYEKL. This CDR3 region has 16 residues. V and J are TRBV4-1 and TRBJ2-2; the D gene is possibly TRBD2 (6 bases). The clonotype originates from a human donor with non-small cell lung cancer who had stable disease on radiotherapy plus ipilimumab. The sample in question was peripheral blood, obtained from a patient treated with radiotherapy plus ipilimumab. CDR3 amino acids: CASSQVGRTYTGELFF. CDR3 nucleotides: TGCGCCAGCAGCCAAGTCGGGAGAACGTACACCGGGGAGCTGTTTTTT.